This entry describes one TCR beta chain. The sample comes from a study of T cell responses to AZD1222 COVID-19 vaccine. Profiling relied on immunoSEQ multiplex PCR, and the TCRdb table lists in-frame clones only, not all of them. The repertoire holds 120,000 to 150,000 clones, more than 70% seen once, with roughly 16% in the top ten. CDR1 is SEHNR and CDR2 is FQNEAQ in the germline V gene (reference sequence). J lost 7 bases, V lost 2 bases, and 7 bases had no gene match. The CDR3 is 14 residues long. This chain uses TRBV7-9 with TRBJ1-1; 7 nucleotides match TRBD1. This sample comprised peripheral blood, obtained on day 0 of AZD1222 vaccination. The sequence derives from an adult in good health. CDR3 DNA sequence: TGTGCCAGCAGCTTAACAGGGGTATGGAGTGAAGCTTTCTTT. As protein: CASSLTGVWSEAFF.